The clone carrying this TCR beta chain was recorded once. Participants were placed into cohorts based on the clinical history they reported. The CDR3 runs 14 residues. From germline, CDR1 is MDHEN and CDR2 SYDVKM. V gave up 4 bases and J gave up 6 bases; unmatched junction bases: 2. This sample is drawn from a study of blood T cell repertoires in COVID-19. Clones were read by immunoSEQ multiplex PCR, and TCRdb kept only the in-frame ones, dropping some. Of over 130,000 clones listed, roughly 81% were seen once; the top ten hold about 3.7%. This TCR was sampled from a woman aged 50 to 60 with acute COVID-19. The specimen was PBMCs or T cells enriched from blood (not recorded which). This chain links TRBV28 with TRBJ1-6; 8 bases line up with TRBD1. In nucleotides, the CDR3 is TGTGCCAGCAGTTCTACAGGGGGTAATTCACCCCTCCACTTT. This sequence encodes CASSSTGGNSPLHF.